These 7 T cell receptor beta chains were all obtained from the same sample, sequenced in a study of cytomegalovirus exposure and HLA in healthy donors. Researchers ran the PCR with 60 Vbeta and 13 Jbeta primers. Assay: immunoSEQ multiplex PCR; the TCRdb copy retains only in-frame clones and omits some. Its clone listing holds 100,000 to 150,000 clones. The sample was PBMCs. The receptor set was obtained from a man aged 18 to 30 in good health and CMV-seronegative.

The V and J genes are TRBV5-1 and TRBJ2-7, with 7 bases that match TRBD1. The length of the CDR3 is 14 residues. V was pared by 4 bases and J by 4 bases, with 8 bases of the junction left unmatched. Germline V gene lookup returns CDR1 SGHRS and CDR2 YFSETQ. In DNA, the CDR3 is TGCGCCAGCAGCCCCAGGGGGAGTAGTTACGAGCAGTACTTC. Its protein product is CASSPRGSSYEQYF.

V and J are TRBV5-1 and TRBJ2-7, with 12 bases fitting TRBD1. V lost 0 bases and J lost 4; bases outside the gene matches: 5. CDR1 and CDR2 from the germline V gene are SGHRS and YFSETQ. CDR3 length: 16 residues. CDR3 DNA: TGCGCCAGCAGCTTGGGGGGGACAGGGGGCATATACGAGCAGTACTTC. Its protein product is CASSLGGTGGIYEQYF.

The chain uses TRBV13 and TRBJ2-1, with TRBD2 matching over 13 bases. The CDR3 totals 20 residues. V lost 4 bases and J lost 1; bases outside the gene matches: 13. Germline CDR1 and CDR2: PRHDT and FYEKMQ (reference sequence). The CDR3 loop reads CASSSRLAGGGVRSYNEQFF. DNA of the CDR3: TGTGCCAGCAGCTCTAGACTAGCGGGAGGAGGTGTGAGGTCCTACAATGAGCAGTTCTTC. The full variable domain, its missing parts supplied by reference TRBV13 and TRBJ2-1, is AAGVIQSPRHLIKEKRETATLKCYPIPRHDTVYWYQQGPGQDPQFLISFYEKMQSDKGSIPDRFSAQQFSDYHSELNMSSLELGDSALYFCASSSRLAGGGVRSYNEQFFGPGTRLTVL.

For the CDR3, the DNA is TGTGCCAGCAGTTCGACGACTAGTCTGGAGACCCAGTACTTC. Translating gives CASSSTTSLETQYF. This chain connects TRBV6-1 to TRBJ2-5, with TRBD2 as a possible D gene (6 bases). The CDR3 is 14 residues long. Trimming cost V 5 bases and J 5 bases, with 15 bases left between them. In germline, CDR1 is MNHNS, CDR2 SASEGT.

Remarks on this clone: One end of the junction varies from germline; a read error may be responsible. The CDR3 region has the DNA TGTGCTAGCAGCTATAGACAGACAGATACGCAGTATTTT. This gives the protein CASSYRQTDTQYF. The chain recombines TRBV7-7 with TRBJ2-3, with a tentative D call TRBD1 (5 bases). Germline V gives CDR1 SSHAT, CDR2 FNYEAQ (reference sequence). The CDR3 spans 13 residues.

The chain recombines TRBV19 with TRBJ1-5, with D possibly being TRBD1 (6 bases). The CDR3 totals 18 residues. V was cut by 4 bases and J by 1 base, with 20 bases left in between. Germline V CDR1 and CDR2: LNHDA, SQIVND (reference sequence). The CDR3 sequence: CASSSPNNGGASNQPQHF. The DNA of the CDR3 is TGTGCCAGTAGTAGCCCTAATAACGGGGGGGCAAGCAATCAGCCCCAGCATTTT.

The chain recombines TRBV6-1 with TRBJ1-4, with TRBD1 matching 8 bases. Germline V lookup: CDR1 MNHNS, CDR2 SASEGT. This CDR3 has 18 residues. After removal of 3 bases from V and 2 bases from J, the junction contained 11 bases not matched to a gene. CDR3 bases: TGTGCCAGCAGTGACGAAGTGGGACAGGCCTCGACTAATGAAAAACTGTTTTTT. The encoded protein is CASSDEVGQASTNEKLFF.